The rows below give T cell receptor beta chains drawn from one sample of a study of T-cell memory formation after mild COVID-19. MiXCR was run by TCRdb on the 5' RACE reads, yielding one entry per CDR3 protein. Of some 320,000 distinct CDR3 sequences listed, approximately 14% are singletons. The specimen was PBMCs or a T cell subset sorted from them (not recorded which). These receptors all come from a young man who had mild COVID-19 (a few samples of this study predate the infection). Cell type and time point are not known. The conserved cysteine and the conserved F or W are not part of the CDR3 here. The order of the fields is V gene, J gene, CDR3 protein.

TRBV29-1	TRBJ2-7	SVSGTGDYEQY
TRBV7-2	TRBJ2-5	ASSPTGFEATQY
TRBV6-6	TRBJ1-2	ASRADSSYGYT
TRBV7-9	TRBJ2-3	ASSPRVGVTDTQY
TRBV4-2	TRBJ1-1	ASSQDQMVSVGDTEAF
TRBV7-8	TRBJ2-2	ASSLLRGARTGELF
TRBV5-1	TRBJ1-6	ASSLVATETIGSPLH
TRBV9	TRBJ1-1	ASSVAGGWNTEAF
TRBV2	TRBJ2-5	ASTLQETQY
TRBV12-3/TRBV12-4	TRBJ2-4	ASSTTGSVVNIQY
TRBV7-6	TRBJ2-5	ASSFGRAGETQY
TRBV4-1	TRBJ1-5	ASSQDAGHGQPQH
TRBV12-3/TRBV12-4	TRBJ2-6	ASSYGRSRDGANVLT
TRBV12-3/TRBV12-4	TRBJ2-1	ASWLAGGSEQF
TRBV9	TRBJ2-5	ASSPMGGVNLGETQY
TRBV4-2	TRBJ2-2	ASSQDLTTGLTGELF
TRBV20-1	TRBJ2-6	SANQGLSGANVLT
TRBV2	TRBJ2-7	ASSPTGYSYEQY
TRBV20-1	TRBJ2-3	SARLAGGSGTQY
TRBV7-9	TRBJ1-6	ASSLAQINSPLH
TRBV5-1	TRBJ2-7	ASSLASGTGFYEQY
TRBV7-7	TRBJ2-5	ASSLFGPSGTGGGQY
TRBV29-1	TRBJ2-2	SVVLRITGELF
TRBV27	TRBJ1-4	ASRQGNEKLF